Listed below are T cell receptor beta chains from one sample, sequenced in a study of beta chain bispecific antibodies for T cell cancers. TCRdb redid the calling of the 5' RACE reads with MiXCR, one entry per CDR3 protein. The sample carries about 20,000 distinct CDR3 sequences, about 2% recorded once. No antigen is known for these receptors. Specimen: healthy donor T cells cultured with leukemia cells, collected from a culture containing a bispecific antibody targeting TCR Vbeta12. These TCRs come from a human donor in good health. Some clones in this sample may be carry-over from other donors' samples. The CDR3 runs from the conserved cysteine through the conserved F or W. Fields, in order: J gene, V gene, D gene, clone size, CDR3 DNA, CDR3 protein. D genes are given only for firm matches. The size of a clone is reported for some rows only, either as once, few or many, or as a class for expanded clones.

j_call: TRBJ2-3
v_call: TRBV9
d_call: TRBD2
clone_size: many
cdr3_nt: TGTGCCAGCAGCGCGCCCTTAGCGGGAGTGGGGACAGATACGCAGTATTTT
cdr3_aa: CASSAPLAGVGTDTQYF

j_call: TRBJ1-1
v_call: TRBV19
d_call: TRBD1
clone_size: many
cdr3_nt: TGTGCCAGTAGTTTCGACAGGGGCACTGAAGCTTTCTTT
cdr3_aa: CASSFDRGTEAFF

j_call: TRBJ1-5
v_call: TRBV30
d_call: NA
clone_size: many
cdr3_nt: TGTGCCTGGAGTCCACAGCGCAATCAGCCCCAGCATTTT
cdr3_aa: CAWSPQRNQPQHF

j_call: TRBJ2-2
v_call: TRBV4-2
d_call: NA
clone_size: many
cdr3_nt: TGTGCCAGCAGCCCAGGGCTCGGCAGGGCGACGAACACCGGGGAGCTGTTTTTT
cdr3_aa: CASSPGLGRATNTGELFF

j_call: TRBJ2-1
v_call: TRBV5-6
d_call: NA
clone_size: many
cdr3_nt: TGTGCCAGCAGCCGGCCGCTTCCGGACGGACCCTACAATGAGCAGTTCTTC
cdr3_aa: CASSRPLPDGPYNEQFF

j_call: TRBJ2-1
v_call: TRBV20-1
d_call: NA
clone_size: medium-sized
cdr3_nt: TGCAGTGCTAGAGGACCAGTCGCCAATGAGCAGTTCTTC
cdr3_aa: CSARGPVANEQFF

j_call: TRBJ2-7
v_call: TRBV7-9
d_call: TRBD2
clone_size: many
cdr3_nt: TGTGCCAGCAGCCCGAGGACTAGCGGGTTTATCGACGAGCAGTACTTC
cdr3_aa: CASSPRTSGFIDEQYF

j_call: TRBJ2-5
v_call: TRBV7-8
d_call: NA
clone_size: many
cdr3_nt: TGTGCCAGCAGCTTAGGGTTAGCCCAAGAGACCCAGTACTTC
cdr3_aa: CASSLGLAQETQYF

j_call: TRBJ1-6
v_call: TRBV6-5
d_call: TRBD1
clone_size: many
cdr3_nt: TGTGCCAGCCGGGACAGGAATAATTCACCCCTCCACTTT
cdr3_aa: CASRDRNNSPLHF

j_call: TRBJ1-2
v_call: TRBV27
d_call: NA
clone_size: few
cdr3_nt: TGTGCCAGCCGGCCTGACAGTCTTGTCTATGGCTACACCTTC
cdr3_aa: CASRPDSLVYGYTF

j_call: TRBJ1-5
v_call: TRBV27
d_call: TRBD1
clone_size: many
cdr3_nt: TGTGCCAGCAGTATAGGACAGGGGAATCAGCCCCAGCATTTT
cdr3_aa: CASSIGQGNQPQHF

j_call: TRBJ2-1
v_call: TRBV7-3
d_call: NA
clone_size: NA
cdr3_nt: TGTGCCAGCAGCTTAACTTTGGATGAGCAGTTCTTC
cdr3_aa: CASSLTLDEQFF

j_call: TRBJ2-5
v_call: TRBV5-6
d_call: TRBD1
clone_size: many
cdr3_nt: TGTGCCAGCAGCTTGGCGGGGACAGGTGAAGAGACCCAGTACTTC
cdr3_aa: CASSLAGTGEETQYF

j_call: TRBJ2-1
v_call: TRBV7-3
d_call: TRBD1
clone_size: many
cdr3_nt: TGTGCCAGCAGCTTAACCCCACAGGGGTTAGTACCTAATGAGCAGTTCTTC
cdr3_aa: CASSLTPQGLVPNEQFF

j_call: TRBJ2-3
v_call: TRBV24-1
d_call: NA
clone_size: few
cdr3_nt: TGTGCCACCAGTGATTCAGGGACGCAGTATTTT
cdr3_aa: CATSDSGTQYF

j_call: TRBJ2-2
v_call: TRBV7-3
d_call: NA
clone_size: many
cdr3_nt: TGTGCCAGCAGCTTAGGGGATATCGGCACCGGGGAGCTGTTTTTT
cdr3_aa: CASSLGDIGTGELFF

j_call: TRBJ2-5
v_call: TRBV5-1
d_call: NA
clone_size: medium-sized
cdr3_nt: TGCGCCAGCCGATTTCAAGAGACCCAGTACTTC
cdr3_aa: CASRFQETQYF

j_call: TRBJ1-5
v_call: TRBV24-1
d_call: NA
clone_size: many
cdr3_nt: TGTGCCACCAGTGATTGGAACAGTCAGCCCCAGCATTTT
cdr3_aa: CATSDWNSQPQHF

j_call: TRBJ1-5
v_call: TRBV6-2/TRBV6-3
d_call: NA
clone_size: many
cdr3_nt: TGTGCCAGCACCACGGGCGGGGCGGGCAATCAGCCCCAGCATTTT
cdr3_aa: CASTTGGAGNQPQHF

j_call: TRBJ2-2
v_call: TRBV20-1
d_call: TRBD2
clone_size: many
cdr3_nt: TGCAGTGCTAGAGGGACTAGCGGGGGTTGGACCGGGGAGCTGTTTTTT
cdr3_aa: CSARGTSGGWTGELFF

j_call: TRBJ2-5
v_call: TRBV5-5
d_call: NA
clone_size: NA
cdr3_nt: TGTGCCAGCAGCTTGGAACGGGGGGCGAGGGAGACCCAGTACTTC
cdr3_aa: CASSLERGARETQYF

j_call: TRBJ2-3
v_call: TRBV28
d_call: TRBD2
clone_size: many
cdr3_nt: TGTGCCAGCAGTTCACCTACACCGACTAGCGGGGGCCCAGATACGCAGTATTTT
cdr3_aa: CASSSPTPTSGGPDTQYF

j_call: TRBJ1-1
v_call: TRBV5-1
d_call: NA
clone_size: many
cdr3_nt: TGCGCCAGCAGCTCAGGGGCTTACAGGATTGAAGCTTTCTTT
cdr3_aa: CASSSGAYRIEAFF

j_call: TRBJ1-5
v_call: TRBV2
d_call: NA
clone_size: medium-sized
cdr3_nt: TGTGCCAGCACCGACGCCGGGGCCTACAATCAGCCCCAGCATTTT
cdr3_aa: CASTDAGAYNQPQHF

j_call: TRBJ2-7
v_call: TRBV6-1
d_call: NA
clone_size: many
cdr3_nt: TGTGCCTATCGGACGGACTCCTACGAGCAGTACTTC
cdr3_aa: CAYRTDSYEQYF

j_call: TRBJ2-5
v_call: TRBV20-1
d_call: TRBD1
clone_size: many
cdr3_nt: TGCAGTGCTCGACCGAGGGACAGGGGTCTACAAGAGACCCAGTACTTC
cdr3_aa: CSARPRDRGLQETQYF

j_call: TRBJ2-4
v_call: TRBV5-1
d_call: TRBD1
clone_size: many
cdr3_nt: TGCGCCAGCAGCCCGGACAGGTACATTCAGTACTTC
cdr3_aa: CASSPDRYIQYF

j_call: TRBJ2-1
v_call: TRBV18
d_call: NA
clone_size: many
cdr3_nt: TGTGCCAGCTCAAGCCGGGGCGATGAGCAGTTCTTC
cdr3_aa: CASSSRGDEQFF

j_call: TRBJ1-2
v_call: TRBV19
d_call: TRBD1
clone_size: many
cdr3_nt: TGTGCCAGTACCCCGGGACAGTCGAACTATGGCTACACCTTC
cdr3_aa: CASTPGQSNYGYTF

j_call: TRBJ2-3
v_call: TRBV9
d_call: NA
clone_size: many
cdr3_nt: TGTGCCAGCAGCGTAGATGACAGGACAGATACGCAGTATTTT
cdr3_aa: CASSVDDRTDTQYF

j_call: TRBJ2-5
v_call: TRBV5-1
d_call: TRBD2
clone_size: many
cdr3_nt: TGCGCCAGCAGCTTGGTTGGACTAGTAAAGGAGACCCAGTACTTC
cdr3_aa: CASSLVGLVKETQYF

j_call: TRBJ2-5
v_call: TRBV13
d_call: NA
clone_size: few
cdr3_nt: TGTGCCAGCAGCCTAAGCCTGATCCTCGGGGAGACCCAGTACTTC
cdr3_aa: CASSLSLILGETQYF

j_call: TRBJ2-7
v_call: TRBV27
d_call: NA
clone_size: many
cdr3_nt: TGTGCTTCCCGAAAGGCAGGGATCTACGAGCAGTACTTC
cdr3_aa: CASRKAGIYEQYF

j_call: TRBJ1-2
v_call: TRBV5-5
d_call: NA
clone_size: many
cdr3_nt: TGTGCCAGCAGCTTGAATTTGCCCTCCGCCAACTATGGCTACACCTTC
cdr3_aa: CASSLNLPSANYGYTF

j_call: TRBJ2-2
v_call: TRBV5-6
d_call: NA
clone_size: many
cdr3_nt: TGTGCCAGCAGCTTGGGAAGGGGAACCGGGGAGCTGTTTTTT
cdr3_aa: CASSLGRGTGELFF

j_call: TRBJ2-5
v_call: TRBV29-1
d_call: TRBD2
clone_size: NA
cdr3_nt: TGCAGCGTTGCTCCGGGAGGAGAGACCCAGTACTTC
cdr3_aa: CSVAPGGETQYF

j_call: TRBJ2-5
v_call: TRBV20-1
d_call: NA
clone_size: few
cdr3_nt: TGCAGTGCTAGAGATAACCCCTCAACTAACCAAGAGACCCAGTACTTC
cdr3_aa: CSARDNPSTNQETQYF

j_call: TRBJ1-1
v_call: TRBV5-1
d_call: NA
clone_size: many
cdr3_nt: TGCGCCAGCAGCTCAAACAATTTGGGGACCGACACTGAAGCTTTCTTT
cdr3_aa: CASSSNNLGTDTEAFF

j_call: TRBJ1-1
v_call: TRBV19
d_call: NA
clone_size: many
cdr3_nt: TGTGCCAGTAGTGTCGGGGTTGCTGAAGCTTTCTTT
cdr3_aa: CASSVGVAEAFF

j_call: TRBJ2-3
v_call: TRBV6-1
d_call: NA
clone_size: many
cdr3_nt: TGTGCCAGCAGCCCTTACCCGGGGGCTGCAGATACGCAGTATTTT
cdr3_aa: CASSPYPGAADTQYF

j_call: TRBJ2-1
v_call: TRBV7-3
d_call: TRBD2
clone_size: many
cdr3_nt: TGTGCCAGCAGCCCTCTTGGCGGGGGGGCTGGGTCCTACAATGAGCAGTTCTTC
cdr3_aa: CASSPLGGGAGSYNEQFF

j_call: TRBJ2-1
v_call: TRBV19
d_call: TRBD2
clone_size: NA
cdr3_nt: TGTGCCAGTAGTATACTAGCGGGGGCCTTCAGCTCCTACAATGAGCAGTTCTTC
cdr3_aa: CASSILAGAFSSYNEQFF

j_call: TRBJ2-7
v_call: TRBV5-1
d_call: NA
clone_size: many
cdr3_nt: TGCGCCAGCAGCTTGGATGATACTCCCTACGAGCAGTACTTC
cdr3_aa: CASSLDDTPYEQYF

j_call: TRBJ2-7
v_call: TRBV28
d_call: TRBD2
clone_size: many
cdr3_nt: TGTGCCAGCAGGGGGGGGGAAGGGTACGAGCAGTACTTC
cdr3_aa: CASRGGEGYEQYF

j_call: TRBJ2-2
v_call: TRBV2
d_call: NA
clone_size: few
cdr3_nt: TGTGCCAGCAGTGATAAGGGGCCGGAGAGGACCGGGGAGCTGTTTTTT
cdr3_aa: CASSDKGPERTGELFF

j_call: TRBJ2-3
v_call: TRBV5-1
d_call: TRBD1
clone_size: many
cdr3_nt: TGCGCCAGCAGCCGGGCCAGGGGGCCCTGGACAGATACGCAGTATTTT
cdr3_aa: CASSRARGPWTDTQYF

j_call: TRBJ2-7
v_call: TRBV3-1
d_call: NA
clone_size: many
cdr3_nt: TGTGCCAGCAGCCAAGATCTCGGAGGGGTCGACGAGCAGTACTTC
cdr3_aa: CASSQDLGGVDEQYF

j_call: TRBJ1-6
v_call: TRBV4-1
d_call: NA
clone_size: many
cdr3_nt: TGCGCCAGCAGCCATGTTAGAGAGGGAGGGAATTCACCCCTCCACTTT
cdr3_aa: CASSHVREGGNSPLHF

j_call: TRBJ1-2
v_call: TRBV10-2
d_call: TRBD1
clone_size: medium-sized
cdr3_nt: TGCGCCAGCGGCCCAGGGGACAGGTCCTATGGCTACACCTTC
cdr3_aa: CASGPGDRSYGYTF

j_call: TRBJ2-5
v_call: TRBV4-1
d_call: TRBD1
clone_size: many
cdr3_nt: TGCGCCAGCAGCCCGGGACAGGACCAAGAGACCCAGTACTTC
cdr3_aa: CASSPGQDQETQYF

j_call: TRBJ2-1
v_call: TRBV6-5
d_call: NA
clone_size: many
cdr3_nt: TGTGCCAGCAGTTACTCGTCAAGAAACAATGAGCAGTTCTTC
cdr3_aa: CASSYSSRNNEQFF

j_call: TRBJ2-7
v_call: TRBV2
d_call: NA
clone_size: many
cdr3_nt: TGTGCCAGCAGTGAGGAGGGATACGAGCAGTACTTC
cdr3_aa: CASSEEGYEQYF

j_call: TRBJ2-1
v_call: TRBV5-1
d_call: TRBD2
clone_size: many
cdr3_nt: TGCGCCAGCAGCTTGGGGACTAGTCGGGACTATGAGCAGTTCTTC
cdr3_aa: CASSLGTSRDYEQFF

j_call: TRBJ1-5
v_call: TRBV27
d_call: NA
clone_size: many
cdr3_nt: TGTGCCAGCAGTTCGGGGGGGGGCGGGCAGCCCCAGCATTTT
cdr3_aa: CASSSGGGGQPQHF

j_call: TRBJ2-7
v_call: TRBV7-9
d_call: NA
clone_size: many
cdr3_nt: TGTGCCAGCAGCTCCGGGGCCAACGAGCAGTACTTC
cdr3_aa: CASSSGANEQYF